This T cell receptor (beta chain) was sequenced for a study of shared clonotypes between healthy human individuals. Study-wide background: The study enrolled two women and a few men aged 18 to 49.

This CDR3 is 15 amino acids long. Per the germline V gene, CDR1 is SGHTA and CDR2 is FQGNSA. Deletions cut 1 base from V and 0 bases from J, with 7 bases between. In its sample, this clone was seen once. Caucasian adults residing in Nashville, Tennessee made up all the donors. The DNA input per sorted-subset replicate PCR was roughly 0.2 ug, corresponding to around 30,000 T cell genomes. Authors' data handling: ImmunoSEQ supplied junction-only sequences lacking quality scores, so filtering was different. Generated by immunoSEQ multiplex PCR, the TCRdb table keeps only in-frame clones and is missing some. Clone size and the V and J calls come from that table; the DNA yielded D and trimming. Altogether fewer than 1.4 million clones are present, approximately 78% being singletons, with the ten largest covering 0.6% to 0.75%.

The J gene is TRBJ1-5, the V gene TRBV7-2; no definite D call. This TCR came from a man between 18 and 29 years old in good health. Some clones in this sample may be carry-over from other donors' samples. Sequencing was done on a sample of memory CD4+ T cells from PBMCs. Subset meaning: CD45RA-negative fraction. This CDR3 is CASSLVRASNQPQHF. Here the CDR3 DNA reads TGTGCCAGCAGCTTAGTACGGGCTAGCAATCAGCCCCAGCATTTT.